This record concerns one TCR beta chain sequence. Antigen specificity is unknown. The data are from a study of T cell responses to AZD1222 COVID-19 vaccine. Study observations and caveats: Of spike-specific TCRs, nearly half reportedly target regions left unmutated in variants. The donor group comprised mostly white British people and more females; the analysis possibly underestimated clonal diversity. CD4 TCRs linked to vaccination spanned spike, dominating at 160-218 and 743-854.

This CDR3 has 16 residues. Germline-derived CDR1 and CDR2 are WNHNN and SYGVQD (reference sequence). V gave up 9 bases and J gave up 0 bases, with 20 bases separating them. Only in-frame clones appear in the TCRdb table, and some are missing; sequencing was by immunoSEQ multiplex PCR. The data contain 95,000 to 150,000 clones, around 87% of them singletons. This TCR came from an adult in good health. This rearrangement joins TRBV10-1 to TRBJ2-5; D may correspond to TRBD1 or TRBD2 (5 bases each). This material consisted of peripheral blood, taken on day 0 of AZD1222 vaccination. CDR3: CARPGRQWKYQETQYF. The CDR3 region has the DNA TGCGCCAGACCGGGAAGACAGTGGAAGTACCAAGAGACCCAGTACTTC.